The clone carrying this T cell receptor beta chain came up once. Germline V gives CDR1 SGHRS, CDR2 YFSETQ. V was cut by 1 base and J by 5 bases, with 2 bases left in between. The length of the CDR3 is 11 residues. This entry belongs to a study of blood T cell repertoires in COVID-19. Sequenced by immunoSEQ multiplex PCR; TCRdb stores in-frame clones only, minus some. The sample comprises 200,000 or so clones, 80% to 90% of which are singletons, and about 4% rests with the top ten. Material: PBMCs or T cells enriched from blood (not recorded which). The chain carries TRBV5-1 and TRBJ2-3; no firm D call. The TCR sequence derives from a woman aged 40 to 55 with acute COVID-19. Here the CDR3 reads CASSLRDTQYF. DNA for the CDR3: TGCGCCAGCAGCTTGCGAGATACGCAGTATTTT.